This entry lists 29 T cell receptor beta chains sequenced from one sample in a study of preoperative IRX-2 immunotherapy in early breast cancer. As for treatment: preoperative locoregional IRX-2 cytokine immunotherapy. Only in-frame clones appear in the TCRdb table, and some are missing; sequencing was by immunoSEQ multiplex PCR. The table lists under 40,000 clones, around nine tenths of them singletons, with roughly 1.6% in the top ten. Material: tumor tissue, obtained after IRX-2 immunotherapy. Receptors originate from a human donor with breast cancer.

The J gene is TRBJ1-1, the V gene TRBV28, with a weak D call TRBD1 (6 bases). The CDR3 has 14 amino acids. V gave up 6 bases and J gave up 1 base, with 12 bases separating them. Per the germline V gene, CDR1 is MDHEN and CDR2 is SYDVKM. The CDR3 DNA sequence: TGTGCCAGCAGCCCCGGGACACCGAACACTGAAGCTTTCTTT. Translated: CASSPGTPNTEAFF.

This clone was picked up a small number of times. The chain is built from TRBV6-8 and TRBJ1-5; D is unresolved. The CDR3 totals 12 residues. V was shortened by 2 bases and J by 5 bases, with 4 bases between the two germline ends. From germline, CDR1 is MNHGY and CDR2 SAAAGT. This CDR3 is CASSYGDQPQHF. The CDR3 nucleotides are TGTGCCAGCAGTTACGGTGATCAGCCCCAGCATTTT.

The gene calls are TRBV29-1 and TRBJ1-1, with a tentative D call TRBD1 (5 bases). V was pared by 4 bases and J by 2 bases, with 20 bases between. From germline, CDR1 is SQVTM and CDR2 ANQGSEA. The CDR3 contains 16 residues. The CDR3 region has the DNA TGCAGCGTTGGATCCCTTCCGGGACGGCCTAACACTGAAGCTTTCTTT. It is translated as CSVGSLPGRPNTEAFF.

This chain uses TRBV28 with TRBJ1-2, with 8 positions matching TRBD1. This CDR3 is built from 13 residues. Germline CDR1 reads MDHEN; CDR2 reads SYDVKM. V was clipped by 7 bases and J by 4 bases; unmatched bases: 5. CDR3 in amino acids: CASTTTGAYGYTF. The CDR3 bases are TGTGCCAGCACTACGACAGGGGCCTATGGCTACACCTTC.

The genes are TRBV7-5 and TRBJ1-3; the table's TRBD1 call for D was not verified on the DNA. TRBV7-5 is listed as a pseudogene. The CDR3 is made up of 14 amino acids. CDR3 bases: TGTGCCAGCAGCGGTGGACAGTCCGGAAACACCATATATTTT. Its translation: CASSGGQSGNTIYF.

The chain uses TRBV9 and TRBJ1-5; D is ambiguous. CDR1 and CDR2 (germline): SGDLS, YYNGEE. This CDR3 spans 15 amino acids. V lost 5 bases, J lost 3 bases, and 15 bases lay in between. The CDR3 nucleotides read TGTGCCAGCAGTGGGTCTGGGATCAACAATCAGCCCCAGCATTTT. It codes for CASSGSGINNQPQHF.

This sequence joins TRBV11-3 and TRBJ1-3, with 8 bases aligning to TRBD1. J gave up 0 bases and V 6 bases, and 4 bases lay outside the gene matches. The CDR3 is 15 residues long. Germline CDR1 and CDR2: SGHNT and YENEEA. CDR3 amino acids: CASRRDRSSGNTIYF. Here the CDR3 DNA reads TGTGCCAGCAGGCGGGACAGGTCCTCTGGAAACACCATATATTTT.

With respect to this clone: The germline gene is not matched at one end of the junction; a read error may be the cause. The J gene is TRBJ1-1, the V gene TRBV11-3, with D unresolved. Per germline, CDR1 SGHNT and CDR2 YENEEA. CDR3 size: 14 residues. The CDR3 DNA reads TGTGCTAGCAGCCCTATGGTCGGGAACACTGAAGCTTTCTTT. Amino acids: CASSPMVGNTEAFF.

V usage is TRBV19 and J usage is TRBJ1-4, with 7 bases that match TRBD1. Germline values: CDR1 LNHDA, CDR2 SQIVND (reference sequence). After removal of 7 bases from V and 0 bases from J, the junction contained 5 bases not matched to a gene. The CDR3 loop spans 15 amino acids. CDR3 in amino acids: CASKRGQTTNEKLFF. In DNA form, the CDR3 reads TGTGCCAGTAAGAGGGGACAGACAACTAATGAAAAACTGTTTTTT. The full variable domain, with the rest looked up from reference TRBV19 and TRBJ1-4, is DGGITQSPKYLFRKEGQNVTLSCEQNLNHDAMYWYRQDPGQGLRLIYYSQIVNDFQKGDIAEGYSVSREKKESFPLTVTSAQKNPTAFYLCASKRGQTTNEKLFFGSGTQLSVL.

V gene TRBV6-8 combines with J gene TRBJ1-6, with no clear D. The germline V and J ends were trimmed by 6 bases and 10 bases, with 10 bases remaining between them. Germline-derived CDR1 and CDR2 are MNHGY and SAAAGT. The CDR3 sequence is 12 residues long. The DNA of the CDR3 is TGTGCCAGCAGCCGAAGTGGGTCACCCCTCCACTTT. Protein product: CASSRSGSPLHF.

The chain uses TRBV7-8 and TRBJ1-4; a possible D gene is TRBD1 (5 bases). CDR3 length equals 13 residues. Germline V gene lookup returns CDR1 SGHVS and CDR2 FQNEAQ. V lost 5 bases and J lost 10, with 14 bases in between. CDR3 sequence reads: CASSRVARGKLFF. CDR3 nucleotides: TGTGCCAGCAGCAGGGTCGCGAGGGGAAAACTGTTTTTT.

V gene TRBV19 combines with J gene TRBJ1-6, with 7 bases matching TRBD1. Trimming removed 4 bases from V and 8 bases from J; junction bases left unmatched: 8. CDR1 is LNHDA and CDR2 is SQIVND in the germline V gene (reference sequence). The CDR3 length is 15 residues. DNA for the CDR3: TGTGCCAGTAGTACCAAAACAGGGGCTCATTCACCCCTCCACTTT. This sequence encodes CASSTKTGAHSPLHF. Drawing the rest from reference TRBV19 and TRBJ1-6, the complete variable domain is DGGITQSPKYLFRKEGQNVTLSCEQNLNHDAMYWYRQDPGQGLRLIYYSQIVNDFQKGDIAEGYSVSREKKESFPLTVTSAQKNPTAFYLCASSTKTGAHSPLHFGNGTRLTVT.

This clone has a single count. V usage is TRBV7-6 and J usage is TRBJ1-2, with a weak D call TRBD1 (5 bases). Germline loops: CDR1 SGHVS, CDR2 FNYEAQ. Trimming took off 6 bases at V and 3 bases at J, with 17 bases between the two ends. This CDR3 is 15 amino acids long. Here the CDR3 DNA reads TGTGCCAGCAGTTGGGGGGATAGGGGCCACTATGGCTACACCTTC. It specifies CASSWGDRGHYGYTF.

About this clone itself: A read error may produce the germline difference seen at one junction end. The chain recombines TRBV11-3 with TRBJ2-4; 10 positions match TRBD2. Germline values: CDR1 SGHNT, CDR2 YENEEA. This CDR3 contains 19 residues. The CDR3, as DNA: TGTGCCAGCAGCGGGCAAAGGGCTAGCGGGGGTTTAGCCAAAAATATTCAGTACTTC. Amino acids: CASSGQRASGGLAKNIQYF.

CDR3 nucleotide sequence: TGCAGCGTTGTGCCAGGGGGTCATAACGTCCTGACTTTC. It codes for CSVVPGGHNVLTF. The rearrangement links TRBV29-1 to TRBJ2-6; 7 bases are shared with TRBD1. The J segment lost 10 bases and the V segment lost 4 bases, leaving 7 bases of the junction unmatched. The germline CDR1 and CDR2 sequences are SQVTM and ANQGSEA. CDR3 size: 13 residues. Looking up the rest from reference TRBV29-1 and TRBJ2-6 gives the full variable domain: SAVISQKPSRDICQRGTSLTIQCQVDSQVTMMFWYRQQPGQSLTLIATANQGSEATYESGFVIDKFPISRPNLTFSTLTVSNMSPEDSSIYLCSVVPGGHNVLTFGAGSRLTVL.

The chain joins TRBV6-8 to TRBJ1-5, with D tentatively TRBD1 (6 bases). CDR1 MNHGY and CDR2 SAAAGT come from the germline V gene. V was pared by 5 bases and J by 5 bases, with 10 bases between. This CDR3 has 13 residues. The CDR3 nucleotides are TGTGCCAGCAGTGGACAGTACGATCAGCCCCAGCATTTT. Its protein is CASSGQYDQPQHF.

The chain links TRBV10-3 to TRBJ2-2; D unresolved. Trimming shortened V by 2 bases and J by 6 bases, and 16 bases separated the two germline ends. This CDR3 has 16 amino acids. Germline V gene sequence: CDR1 ENHRY, CDR2 SYGVKD. The CDR3 is CAISERSIGVAGELFF. The CDR3 region has the DNA TGTGCCATCAGTGAGAGGAGCATCGGAGTCGCCGGGGAGCTGTTTTTT.

The J gene is TRBJ1-5, the V gene TRBV18; D gene ambiguous. With 2 bases removed from V and 7 bases from J, the gap between germline ends came to 18 bases. The germline V gene has CDR1 KGHSH and CDR2 LQKENI. This CDR3 is built from 16 residues. CDR3 region: CASSPGKGGVKQPQHF. The CDR3 region has the DNA TGTGCCAGCTCACCAGGAAAGGGAGGAGTGAAGCAGCCCCAGCATTTT. The entire variable domain, with the rest obtained from reference TRBV18 and TRBJ1-5, is as follows: NAGVMQNPRHLVRRRGQEARLRCSPMKGHSHVYWYRQLPEEGLKFMVYLQKENIIDESGMPKERFSAEFPKEGPSILRIQQVVRGDSAAYFCASSPGKGGVKQPQHFGDGTRLSIL.

The V call is TRBV6-8, the J call TRBJ1-1; D not resolved. From germline, CDR1 is MNHGY and CDR2 SAAAGT. There are 13 residues in the CDR3. V lost 4 bases and J lost 1, with 7 bases in between. The CDR3 DNA reads as TGTGCCAGCAGTTCACCTAAGAACACTGAAGCTTTCTTT. Translated: CASSSPKNTEAFF.

The chain joins TRBV6-8 to TRBJ2-2, with D possibly being TRBD2 (6 bases). V lost 8 bases and J 2 bases, leaving 12 bases between the germline ends. CDR1 is MNHGY and CDR2 is SAAAGT in the germline V gene. CDR3 length equals 14 residues. The CDR3 nucleotides read TGTGCCAGCGGGAGGACGGGAAACACCGGGGAGCTGTTTTTT. Translating it yields CASGRTGNTGELFF.

The chain links TRBV11-1 to TRBJ1-2; no definite D call. Germline CDR1 SGHAT, CDR2 FQDESV (reference sequence). V lost 1 base and J lost 4, with 10 bases in between. CDR3 length: 14 residues. The CDR3 loop reads CASSLVRSSYGYTF. The CDR3 DNA reads as TGTGCCAGCAGCTTAGTTCGCAGCTCCTATGGCTACACCTTC.

The genes are TRBV29-1 and TRBJ1-2; D is perhaps TRBD1 (6 bases). The V and J ends lost 1 base and 4 bases respectively, with 7 bases between them. Germline loops: CDR1 SQVTM, CDR2 ANQGSEA. CDR3 length equals 12 residues. CDR3 in amino acids: CSVEGGPYGYTF. DNA for the CDR3: TGCAGCGTTGAAGGGGGGCCCTATGGCTACACCTTC. Filled out from reference TRBV29-1 and TRBJ1-2, the complete variable domain reads SAVISQKPSRDICQRGTSLTIQCQVDSQVTMMFWYRQQPGQSLTLIATANQGSEATYESGFVIDKFPISRPNLTFSTLTVSNMSPEDSSIYLCSVEGGPYGYTFGSGTRLTVV.

V and J are TRBV25-1 and TRBJ1-2, with 11 bases aligning to TRBD1. The germline CDR1 and CDR2 sequences are MGHDK and SYGVNS. This CDR3 has 16 amino acids. V trimming: 1 base; J trimming: 8 bases; junction bases outside the gene matches: 9. The CDR3 nucleotides are TGTGCCAGCAGTGAATTATATCGGGGACAGGGGGACGGCTACACCTTC. This codes for CASSELYRGQGDGYTF.

The chain is built from TRBV7-6 and TRBJ1-1; D not resolved. Between the trimmed V and J ends, which lost 2 bases and 1 base, there was a span of 8 bases. The CDR3 covers 14 residues. Per the germline V gene, CDR1 is SGHVS and CDR2 is FNYEAQ. The CDR3 DNA reads TGTGCCAGCAGCTTAAGGCGTTCGAACACTGAAGCTTTCTTT. It is translated as CASSLRRSNTEAFF.

The rearrangement joins TRBV7-6 to TRBJ1-5, with D tentatively TRBD1 (5 bases). V lost 5 bases and J lost 4, with 15 bases in between. The germline CDR1 and CDR2 sequences are SGHVS and FNYEAQ. The CDR3 is 15 amino acids. The CDR3 DNA sequence: TGTGCCAGCAGCCCTGGGGGGACGCAGAATCAGCCCCAGCATTTT. Protein: CASSPGGTQNQPQHF.

This rearrangement joins TRBV19 to TRBJ2-5, with a tentative D call TRBD2 (7 bases). Germline values: CDR1 LNHDA, CDR2 SQIVND (reference sequence). V was shortened by 1 base and J by 1 base, with 10 bases between the two germline ends. The CDR3 loop spans 15 amino acids. CDR3 coding DNA: TGTGCCAGTAGTATAGCGGGGGGCCCCCAAGAGACCCAGTACTTC. It specifies CASSIAGGPQETQYF.

This sequence joins TRBV11-3 and TRBJ1-3; perhaps TRBD1 as D (6 bases). CDR3 size: 18 residues. The germline gives CDR1 SGHNT, CDR2 YENEEA. V lost 6 bases and J lost 4, with 25 bases in between. The DNA for the CDR3 is TGTGCCAGCAGGAAAAGGCCGGGGGCCACAACGGCCGGAAACACCATATATTTT. Translation: CASRKRPGATTAGNTIYF.

This sequence joins TRBV6-8 and TRBJ2-3, with TRBD2 matching 9 bases. This CDR3 has 16 residues. With 3 bases clipped from V and 0 bases from J, the junction kept 4 bases outside the gene matches. Per germline, CDR1 MNHGY and CDR2 SAAAGT. CDR3 DNA: TGTGCCAGCAGTTATAAGGCGGGGGGGAGCACAGATACGCAGTATTTT. This translates into CASSYKAGGSTDTQYF.

The V and J genes are TRBV18 and TRBJ1-2; no clear D. Germline lookup yields CDR1 KGHSH and CDR2 LQKENI. This CDR3 is 14 amino acids long. Trimming left V 4 bases short and J 8 bases short, with 17 bases between. The CDR3 region is CASSQSGDNVGYTF. CDR3 in DNA: TGTGCCAGCTCACAATCAGGAGATAATGTGGGCTACACCTTC.